This T cell receptor (beta chain) was identified during a study of blood T cells in healthy people across ages (dated by TCRdb to about 2015). Regarding the research as a whole: Template switching captured roughly one uniquely barcoded TCR beta cDNA molecule per two T cells in model experiments. Using deep sequencing normalized with unique cDNA molecular identifiers, the study measured how TCR beta repertoire diversity changes with age. For two donors (one aged 18 to 30 and one aged 80 or older), the study analyzed two additional independent replicas of 1 million unique cDNA reads from the same blood draw. Donors were grouped into four age groups: young (average about 15 years), middle-aged (around 39), aged (about 59) and long-lived (over 80). Here is what the overall study found, with its caveats: Estimates of total diversity based on one million sequenced T cells were considered lower bounds and underestimates. Observed TCR beta diversity correlated strongly with the percentage of naive T cells measured by flow cytometry. Because the CMV infection status of the donors was unknown, age-related changes in expanded clonotypes may potentially have been confounded. Since profiling was done on bulk unsorted PBMCs, naive and antigen-experienced compartments could not be conclusively compared. Compared with the aged group, the long-lived group had more naive CD4+ T cells, fewer expanded clones and increased TCR diversity, suggesting age selection. As age increased, observed TCR beta diversity per million T cells dropped in a roughly linear way, and a significant reduction was already evident by age 40.

Trimming takes 4 bases from V and 7 bases from J, and the germline ends sit 14 bases apart. CDR1 is given as SGHTA and CDR2 as FQGNSA, both from the germline V gene. There are 13 amino acids in the CDR3, from cysteine to phenylalanine inclusive. Only the CDR3 region is kept as DNA, spanning 39 bases read in frame from base 1. Library generation was performed with 5' RACE. Instrument used: Illumina HiSeq 2500. A second roughly 6 to 12 cycle PCR used a sample-barcoded 5' primer and a J-beta primer mix. A template-switch 5' adaptor carrying 12 random nucleotides introduced a unique molecular identifier onto each TCR beta cDNA molecule. Each sample yielded at least 2.5 million CDR3-containing paired-end reads. All of the RNA was converted into first-strand cDNA using the Mint cDNA synthesis kit, with a TRBC-specific oligonucleotide serving as the primer. Following uracil-DNA glycosylase treatment, a first 18-cycle PCR with universal primers M1SS and BC2_uni_R was performed on all cDNA. As for how the authors treated the data: For normalization, 1 million high-quality reads, each with a distinct molecular identifier, were randomly selected from each sample. Reads with shared molecular identifiers were discarded instead of being binned into consensus sequences. MiTCR, with a Q25 quality threshold and the strictest error-elimination algorithm, was used for CDR3 identification, clonotype clustering and error correction. A nonparametric unseen species model using Euler transformation provided a lower-bound estimate of total TCR beta diversity. The raw public data were reprocessed by TCRdb itself: fastp quality trimming at Q25, MiXCR clonotype calling, in-frame beta chains only. Identical CDR3 proteins give one entry, which carries the most common genes and DNA. TCRdb's processing, not the authors' own work, is the source of the V and J calls. The sample contains more than 450,000 distinct CDR3 sequences, about a quarter of them found a single time. 3% to 4% of the sample is held by the ten biggest clonotypes.

In regard to this clonotype: What antigen it recognizes has not been identified. Base qualities are not at hand, and no much larger clone is one base apart.

The donors were about 40 Caucasian individuals from Russia, aged roughly 6 to 100 years, who were systemically healthy. Ten milliliters of peripheral blood were drawn from each donor into EDTA-treated Vacutainer tubes. Ficoll-Paque density-gradient centrifugation was used to isolate PBMCs, with at least 7 million obtained per sample. Total RNA, at least 5 micrograms per sample, was extracted from PBMCs with Trizol reagent. Naive CD45RAhigh/CD27high T cell percentages were measured by flow cytometry on a PBMC aliquot from every donor. A further study also used this sample, focusing on T cells of mothers and their children. The second study's paper adds: Nine systemically healthy Caucasian individuals, comprising three mothers and their six children, were included as donors. cDNA synthesis used all of the extracted RNA, with roughly 1.5 ug of RNA in each 15 ul reaction. In the second PCR, the M1S primer added sample barcodes and 2-4 random nucleotides. Over 9 million TCR beta CDR3 reads came from each mother, compared with about 3.2 million reads from each child. Thymic selection similarly shapes TCR recombination output in related and unrelated pairs, with minor effect from inherited differences. Normalized repertoire overlap was always found to be slightly, but never significantly, higher in related mother-child pairs than in unrelated mother-child pairs. No persistent microchimeric T cell clones were detected, at a sensitivity of 80 to 100 clones per million clonotypes. The study used deep NGS to compare TCR beta repertoires of mothers and children, seeking features distinguishing related mother-child pairs from unrelated individuals. On average, the children were approximately 11 +/- 4 years old, while the mothers were approximately 41 +/- 4 years old. After adapter ligation was performed with NEBNext reagents, the libraries were sequenced on an Illumina HiSeq 2000 with 100+100 nt paired-end reads. To avoid cross-contamination, the mother libraries and the child libraries were prepared a month apart and sequenced in separate runs. Each donor had between about 450,000 and 2,200,000 distinct TCR beta clonotypes identified. Naive TCR beta clonotypes were estimated from low-frequency clonotypes matched to each donor's FACS-determined naive share, without sorting.

The sequencing input was blood. The sequence was collected from a boy younger than 10 in good health. The receptor chain draws on TRBV7-2 and TRBJ2-7; the D gene may be TRBD1 or TRBD2, since each aligns over 6 bases. The CDR3 reads as follows: CASSSRQAGEQYF. The DNA is as follows: TGTGCCAGCAGCTCCCGACAGGCGGGAGAGCAGTACTTC.